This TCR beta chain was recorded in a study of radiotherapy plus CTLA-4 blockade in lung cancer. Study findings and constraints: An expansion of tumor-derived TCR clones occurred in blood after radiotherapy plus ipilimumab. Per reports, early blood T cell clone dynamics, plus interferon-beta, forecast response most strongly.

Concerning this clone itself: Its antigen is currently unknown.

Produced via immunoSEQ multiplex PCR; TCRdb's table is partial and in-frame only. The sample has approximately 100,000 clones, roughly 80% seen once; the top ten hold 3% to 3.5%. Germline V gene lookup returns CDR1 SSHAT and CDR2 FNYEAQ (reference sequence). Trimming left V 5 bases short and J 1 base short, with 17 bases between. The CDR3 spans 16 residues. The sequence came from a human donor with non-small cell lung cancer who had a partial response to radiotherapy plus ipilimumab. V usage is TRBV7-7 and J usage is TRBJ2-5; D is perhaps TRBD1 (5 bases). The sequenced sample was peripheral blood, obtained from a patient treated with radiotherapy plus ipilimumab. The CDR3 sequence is CASSPTVGALQETQYF. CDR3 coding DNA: TGTGCCAGCAGCCCGACGGTAGGGGCCCTCCAAGAGACCCAGTACTTC.